These 26 T cell receptor beta chains originate from one sample sequenced in a study of regulatory and conventional T cells in RAG deficiency. Profiled with immunoSEQ multiplex PCR; TCRdb holds only in-frame clones, not every one. The sample contains under 35,000 clones, about 87% of which appear only once. These data were likewise used in another study, on regulatory T cells. That work states: Primers: 52 TRBV forward and 13 TRBJ reverse.

The specimen sequenced was CD8+ T cells sorted from blood. These receptors came from a human donor in good health.

This rearrangement joins TRBV5-6 to TRBJ2-7; the match to TRBD1 covers 9 bases. Per the germline V gene, CDR1 is SGHDT and CDR2 is YYEEEE. The CDR3 runs to 15 residues. Losses at the gene ends were 0 bases for V and 2 bases for J; bases not matched to a gene: 3. The CDR3 DNA is TGTGCCAGCAGCTTGGACGGGACAGGGCCCTACGAGCAGTACTTC. It is translated as CASSLDGTGPYEQYF.

This clone came up a few times. The V and J genes are TRBV21-1 and TRBJ2-3; the table's D call of TRBD2 was not tested on the DNA. TRBV21-1 is reported as a pseudogene. The CDR3 consists of 16 residues. The CDR3 protein is CASTPGAGGNTDTQYF. Here the CDR3 DNA reads TGTGCCAGCACTCCCGGGGCGGGGGGAAACACAGATACGCAGTATTTT.

This sequence joins TRBV6-6 and TRBJ1-2; no clear D. This CDR3 comprises 14 residues. V was pared by 6 bases and J by 6 bases, with 17 bases between. Germline V gene data show CDR1 as MNHNY and CDR2 as SVGAGI (reference sequence). The CDR3 DNA follows: TGTGCCAGCAGCTCGGGTTCCCCAAGGGATGGCTACACCTTC. This sequence encodes CASSSGSPRDGYTF.

The V call is TRBV6-4, the J call TRBJ2-2; 11 nucleotides line up with TRBD2. Germline CDR1 and CDR2: MRHNA and SNTAGT. J was trimmed by 4 bases and V by 5 bases; bases with no gene match: 0. The CDR3 contains 14 residues. CDR3 residues: CASSTSGSTGELFF. The CDR3 DNA is TGTGCCAGCAGTACTAGCGGGAGCACCGGGGAGCTGTTTTTT.

This clone showed up just a few times. The chain carries TRBV7-9 and TRBJ1-2, with a tentative D call TRBD1 (6 bases). V lost 5 bases and J 5 bases, leaving 12 bases between the germline ends. CDR1 is SEHNR, CDR2 FQNEAQ, per germline (reference sequence). This CDR3 is 13 amino acids long. The CDR3 protein is CASSPGQRYGYTF. CDR3 in DNA: TGTGCCAGCAGCCCTGGACAGCGTTATGGCTACACCTTC.

The rearrangement links TRBV9 to TRBJ2-3, with D hard to call. The CDR3 consists of 18 residues. V lost 0 bases and J 0 bases, leaving 17 bases between the germline ends. CDR1 SGDLS and CDR2 YYNGEE come from the germline V gene. The DNA for the CDR3 is TGTGCCAGCAGCGTAGAAGCCCTAGAAGGCCCTAGCACAGATACGCAGTATTTT. This translates into CASSVEALEGPSTDTQYF.

To note about this clone: The junction and the germline gene differ at one end; a read error may be behind it. The chain's CDR3 is CASSSEGQQETQYF. DNA of the CDR3: TGTGCTAGCAGCTCAGAGGGACAGCAAGAGACCCAGTACTTC. The chain is built from TRBV7-7 and TRBJ2-5; TRBD1 aligns across 7 bases. Per germline, CDR1 SSHAT and CDR2 FNYEAQ (reference sequence). CDR3 length equals 14 residues.

This chain connects TRBV6-6 to TRBJ2-2; TRBD2 agrees at 8 bases. CDR3 length equals 15 residues. V dropped 0 bases and J dropped 8; count of bases not matched to a gene: 5. Germline CDR1 and CDR2: MNHNY and SVGAGI (reference sequence). In DNA, the CDR3 is TGTGCCAGCAGTTACTCTAATAGCGGGACGGGGGAGCTGTTTTTT. Amino acids: CASSYSNSGTGELFF.

This sequence joins TRBV28 and TRBJ1-1, with a possible D match to TRBD1 (5 bases). Germline V gives CDR1 MDHEN, CDR2 SYDVKM. The V end lost 0 bases, the J end lost 1 base, and 9 bases lay between the germline ends. CDR3 length: 15 residues. CDR3 coding DNA: TGTGCCAGCAGTTTATGGGGGGGTCCGAACACTGAAGCTTTCTTT. This encodes CASSLWGGPNTEAFF.

J is TRBJ2-5 and V is TRBV7-8; possibly TRBD2 for D (7 bases). V gave up 3 bases and J gave up 0 bases, with 17 bases separating them. Per the germline V gene, CDR1 is SGHVS and CDR2 is FQNEAQ. The CDR3 spans 17 residues. The CDR3 here is CASSFGEGGTNQETQYF. Here the CDR3 DNA reads TGTGCCAGCAGCTTTGGGGAGGGGGGAACGAACCAAGAGACCCAGTACTTC.

The J gene is TRBJ2-3, the V gene TRBV27, with D possibly matching TRBD1 (5 bases). This CDR3 has 15 residues. Germline V CDR1 and CDR2: MNHEY, SMNVEV (reference sequence). V lost 2 bases to trimming and J lost 5 bases, with 14 bases between them. As DNA, the CDR3 is TGTGCCAGCAGTTTAGATGGGGCAAAACGAGATACGCAGTATTTT. It encodes CASSLDGAKRDTQYF.

Details on this clone: A much more abundant neighbour one base away suggests this may be a read error. The V call is TRBV11-2, the J call TRBJ2-1, with 8 bases aligning to TRBD2. CDR1 SGHAT and CDR2 FQNNGV come from the germline V gene. J lost 0 bases, V lost 2 bases, and 12 bases had no gene match. This CDR3 has 19 residues. The CDR3 loop reads CASSLHGRGGRGSYNEQFF. CDR3 DNA: TGTGCCAGCAGCTTACACGGACGGGGGGGGAGGGGCTCCTACAATGAGCAGTTCTTC. Together with reference TRBV11-2 and TRBJ2-1, the CDR3 gives the full variable domain: EAGVAQSPRYKIIEKRQSVAFWCNPISGHATLYWYQQILGQGPKLLIQFQNNGVVDDSQLPKDRFSAERLKGVDSTLKIQPAKLEDSAVYLCASSLHGRGGRGSYNEQFFGPGTRLTVL.

The table lists this clone with a count of one. The CDR3 DNA is TGCAGCGTTGAAGATGGGGGGGAGCAGTACTTC. Translation gives CSVEDGGEQYF. The rearrangement uses TRBV29-1 and TRBJ2-7; D perhaps matches TRBD2 (6 bases). This CDR3 contains 11 residues. Trimming pared 0 bases from V and 7 bases from J, leaving 7 bases between. Germline V gives CDR1 SQVTM, CDR2 ANQGSEA.

The J gene is TRBJ1-1, the V gene TRBV13, with TRBD1 as a possible D gene (5 bases). Deletions cut 3 bases from V and 0 bases from J, with 8 bases between. This CDR3 spans 14 amino acids. Germline assignment: CDR1 PRHDT and CDR2 FYEKMQ (reference sequence). Written as DNA, the CDR3 is TGTGCCAGCAGCTTGGGGGGGATGAACACTGAAGCTTTCTTT. It is translated as CASSLGGMNTEAFF.

The J gene is TRBJ1-6, the V gene TRBV2; 7 bases map to TRBD1. Unmatched junction bases numbered 10, after V lost 4 bases and J lost 7 bases. The germline CDR1 and CDR2 sequences are SNHLY and FYNNEI. The CDR3 is made up of 16 amino acids. This CDR3 is CASSVTGFGPNSPLHF. The CDR3 DNA reads as TGTGCCAGCAGTGTGACAGGGTTCGGTCCGAATTCACCCCTCCACTTT.

J is TRBJ2-2 and V is TRBV19; a possible D gene is TRBD1 (6 bases). Trimming shortened V by 4 bases and J by 8 bases, and 20 bases separated the two germline ends. This CDR3 is built from 16 residues. Germline V gene data show CDR1 as LNHDA and CDR2 as SQIVND (reference sequence). The chain's CDR3 is CASSTHLQGMGGELFF. The CDR3 DNA follows: TGTGCCAGTAGTACCCACCTCCAGGGGATGGGGGGGGAGCTGTTTTTT.

V gene TRBV2 combines with J gene TRBJ2-7, with 10 bases fitting TRBD2. V gave up 6 bases and J gave up 3 bases; unmatched junction bases: 5. The germline V gene encodes CDR1 SNHLY and CDR2 FYNNEI. The length of the CDR3 is 14 residues. The CDR3 coding sequence is TGTGCCAGCAGAGACGAGCGGGAGGGCTACGAGCAGTACTTC. Its translation is CASRDEREGYEQYF.

The CDR3 DNA reads as TGTGCCTGGAGCGCCGTATCCCGGCACTCCTCCTACGAGCAGTACTTC. Encoded protein: CAWSAVSRHSSYEQYF. J is TRBJ2-7 and V is TRBV30; D unresolved. CDR3 length: 16 residues. Germline lookup yields CDR1 GTSNPN and CDR2 SVGIG (reference sequence). The V end lost 3 bases, the J end lost 0 bases, and 18 bases lay between the germline ends. The entire variable domain, with the rest obtained from reference TRBV30 and TRBJ2-7, is as follows: SQTIHQWPATLVQPVGSPLSLECTVEGTSNPNLYWYRQAAGRGLQLLFYSVGIGQISSEVPQNLSASRPQDRQFILSSKKLLLSDSGFYLCAWSAVSRHSSYEQYFGPGTRLTVT.

This chain uses TRBV5-8 with TRBJ2-7; 12 bases are shared with TRBD2. With 0 bases clipped from V and 7 bases from J, the junction kept 2 bases outside the gene matches. CDR1 and CDR2 from the germline V gene are SGHTS and YDEGEE. This CDR3 has 14 amino acids. Here the CDR3 DNA reads TGTGCCAGCAGCTTGGCAGGGACTAGCGGGGAGCAGTACTTC. Protein: CASSLAGTSGEQYF.

The genes are TRBV5-4 and TRBJ1-1, with a tentative D call TRBD1 (6 bases). The CDR3 consists of 13 residues. Germline V gene sequence: CDR1 SGHNT, CDR2 YYREEE (reference sequence). V was cut by 3 bases and J by 8 bases, with 14 bases left in between. In DNA form, the CDR3 reads TGTGCCAGCAGCTCAGGGGCCGGGAACGAAGCTTTCTTT. Translation gives CASSSGAGNEAFF.

The V and J genes are TRBV18 and TRBJ2-6; D may be TRBD1 or TRBD2 (5 bases each). Germline CDR1 is KGHSH and CDR2 is LQKENI. This CDR3 is built from 16 residues. V was shortened by 6 bases and J by 0 bases, with 12 bases between the two germline ends. CDR3 in DNA: TGTGCCAGCTCCCCGGGGCAGAGCTCTGGGGCCAACGTCCTGACTTTC. It translates to CASSPGQSSGANVLTF. Together with reference TRBV18 and TRBJ2-6, the CDR3 gives the full variable domain: NAGVMQNPRHLVRRRGQEARLRCSPMKGHSHVYWYRQLPEEGLKFMVYLQKENIIDESGMPKERFSAEFPKEGPSILRIQQVVRGDSAAYFCASSPGQSSGANVLTFGAGSRLTVL.

The genes are TRBV19 and TRBJ1-6; D is undetermined. Germline CDR1 reads LNHDA; CDR2 reads SQIVND (reference sequence). The CDR3 loop spans 13 amino acids. The V gene lost 8 bases and the J gene lost 10 bases, with 15 bases spanning the gap. The CDR3 loop is CASSTGSGSPLHF. In DNA, the CDR3 is TGTGCCAGTTCTACGGGGTCAGGATCACCCCTCCACTTT.

V and J are TRBV15 and TRBJ2-7, with D possibly matching TRBD2 (6 bases). CDR3 length: 15 residues. The V gene lost 0 bases and the J gene lost 1 base, with 10 bases spanning the gap. Germline loops: CDR1 LNHNV, CDR2 YYDKDF (reference sequence). CDR3 DNA: TGTGCCACCAGCAGAGATTGGGGGGATTCCTACGAGCAGTACTTC. Amino acids: CATSRDWGDSYEQYF.

V gene TRBV6-4 combines with J gene TRBJ2-3; TRBD1 matches at 7 bases. Germline V gives CDR1 MRHNA, CDR2 SNTAGT. Trimming at V came to 0 bases and at J to 1 base, leaving 4 bases not matched to a gene. The CDR3 totals 16 residues. In nucleotides, the CDR3 is TGTGCCAGCAGTGACTCGAAGGGGGCCGGCACAGATACGCAGTATTTT. This encodes CASSDSKGAGTDTQYF.

The V gene is TRBV4-2, the J gene TRBJ2-1; no reliable D call. There are 15 residues in the CDR3. The germline V and J ends were trimmed by 5 bases and 0 bases, with 11 bases remaining between them. The germline gives CDR1 LGHNA, CDR2 YNFKEQ. The CDR3: CASSVALGSYNEQFF. In DNA, the CDR3 is TGTGCCAGCAGCGTAGCTTTGGGCTCCTACAATGAGCAGTTCTTC.

The chain joins TRBV25-1 to TRBJ2-1, with a possible D match to TRBD1 (6 bases). Germline V CDR1 and CDR2: MGHDK, SYGVNS. This CDR3 is built from 15 residues. V shed 4 bases and J shed 2 bases, with 12 bases lying between them. The CDR3 sequence: CASSAPGQTYNEQFF. The DNA of the CDR3 is TGTGCCAGCAGTGCGCCGGGACAAACCTACAATGAGCAGTTCTTC.